This passage covers 29 T cell receptor beta chains from one sample sequenced in a study of cytomegalovirus exposure and HLA in healthy donors. This PCR relied on a set of 60 Vbeta primers and 13 Jbeta primers. The method was immunoSEQ multiplex PCR; TCRdb's version includes in-frame clones alone and lacks a portion of them. The sample yields 160,000 or so clones, about 72% seen once. Input material: PBMCs. These receptors all stem from a man aged 50 or older in good health and CMV-seropositive.

This rearrangement joins TRBV18 to TRBJ1-1, with D possibly matching TRBD1 (6 bases). V shed 8 bases and J shed 5 bases, with 15 bases lying between them. Germline loops: CDR1 KGHSH, CDR2 LQKENI. The length of the CDR3 is 13 residues. The CDR3 nucleotides are TGTGCCAGCCGCCGACAGGCAAATACTGAAGCTTTCTTT. Translation: CASRRQANTEAFF.

This clone was observed a few times. The V gene is TRBV6-1, the J gene TRBJ2-1; TRBD2 matches at 11 bases. The CDR3 is made up of 13 amino acids. Trimming at V came to 6 bases and at J to 10 bases, leaving 5 bases not matched to a gene. Germline CDR1 MNHNS, CDR2 SASEGT. The CDR3 spells CASRLRTSGEQFF. CDR3 bases: TGTGCCAGCAGGCTAAGGACTAGCGGGGAGCAGTTCTTC.

V usage is TRBV7-8 and J usage is TRBJ1-6, with TRBD1 matching over 9 bases. The length of the CDR3 is 20 residues. CDR1 is SGHVS, CDR2 FQNEAQ, per germline. After removal of 7 bases from V and 2 bases from J, the junction contained 18 bases not matched to a gene. The CDR3 here is CASIQTGTGIIRPYNSPLHF. The CDR3 DNA is TGTGCCAGCATCCAAACCGGGACAGGGATAATTAGGCCCTATAATTCACCCCTCCACTTT.

The genes are TRBV10-3 and TRBJ1-1, with D possibly matching TRBD1 (6 bases). V was clipped by 6 bases and J by 1 base, with 9 bases between them. The length of the CDR3 is 13 residues. Germline V lookup: CDR1 ENHRY, CDR2 SYGVKD. For the CDR3, the DNA is TGTGCCATCAGAATACAGGGGAACACTGAAGCTTTCTTT. Protein product: CAIRIQGNTEAFF.

This clone has more than one count but fewer than ten. This chain uses TRBV5-4 with TRBJ2-2; 10 bases are a match to TRBD2. V lost 4 bases and J lost 7; bases outside the gene matches: 13. The CDR3 length is 17 residues. The germline CDR1 and CDR2 sequences are SGHNT and YYREEE (reference sequence). Here the CDR3 DNA reads TGTGCCAGCAGCCAAGATTTGGGTAGCGGGGGGAGCGGGGAGCTGTTTTTT. This gives the protein CASSQDLGSGGSGELFF.

The chain uses TRBV6-5 and TRBJ1-1; possible D gene TRBD1, 6 bases. The CDR3 loop spans 15 amino acids. Germline V gene lookup returns CDR1 MNHEY and CDR2 SVGAGI. Trimming stripped 5 bases from V and 1 base from J, with 14 bases between. This CDR3 is CASSRNRAENTEAFF. The CDR3 nucleotides read TGTGCCAGCAGTCGAAACAGGGCAGAGAACACTGAAGCTTTCTTT.

The chain links TRBV7-2 to TRBJ1-1; D is perhaps TRBD1 (6 bases). The CDR3 sequence is 13 residues long. The ends were cut back, 2 bases at V and 8 bases at J, with 12 bases in the middle. Germline CDR1 reads SGHTA; CDR2 reads FQGNSA. CDR3 DNA sequence: TGTGCCAGCAGCTTATCGCGGACAGAAGAAGCTTTCTTT. This sequence encodes CASSLSRTEEAFF.

The chain recombines TRBV5-5 with TRBJ2-7; D is ambiguous. V lost 0 bases and J lost 5, with 15 bases in between. Germline V gene lookup returns CDR1 SGHKS and CDR2 YYEKEE (reference sequence). This CDR3 contains 15 residues. The CDR3 sequence: CASSLEAVRPHEQYF. In nucleotides, the CDR3 is TGTGCCAGCAGCTTGGAAGCCGTCCGTCCCCACGAGCAGTACTTC.

V and J are TRBV5-1 and TRBJ2-3; TRBD2 is a possible D gene (5 bases). Between the trimmed V and J ends, which lost 0 bases and 0 bases, there was a span of 5 bases. CDR1 and CDR2 (germline): SGHRS, YFSETQ. This CDR3 spans 14 amino acids. In DNA, the CDR3 is TGCGCCAGCAGCTTGGGAGGGAGCACAGATACGCAGTATTTT. It translates to CASSLGGSTDTQYF. The full variable domain, with the rest looked up from reference TRBV5-1 and TRBJ2-3, is KAGVTQTPRYLIKTRGQQVTLSCSPISGHRSVSWYQQTPGQGLQFLFEYFSETQRNKGNFPGRFSGRQFSNSRSEMNVSTLELGDSALYLCASSLGGSTDTQYFGPGTRLTVL.

The rearrangement uses TRBV30 and TRBJ2-5, with 8 bases that match TRBD2. Germline V gene data show CDR1 as GTSNPN and CDR2 as SVGIG (reference sequence). The CDR3 covers 16 residues. V lost 2 bases to trimming and J lost 2 bases; unmatched junction nucleotides: 10. CDR3 residues: CAWSLLAGSSQETQYF. The CDR3, as DNA: TGTGCCTGGAGTTTGCTAGCGGGCTCCTCTCAAGAGACCCAGTACTTC.

V gene TRBV9 combines with J gene TRBJ1-2, with a possible D match to TRBD1 (6 bases). The germline V gene has CDR1 SGDLS and CDR2 YYNGEE. V gave up 4 bases and J gave up 6 bases, with 16 bases separating them. CDR3 length: 14 amino acids. DNA of the CDR3: TGTGCCAGCAGCTACAGGGATAAGATGGATGGCTACACCTTC. This encodes CASSYRDKMDGYTF.

The chain is built from TRBV9 and TRBJ2-7; 9 bases agree with TRBD1. The CDR3 is 14 amino acids. Germline trimming cut 3 bases from V and 4 bases from J; bases unmatched to any gene: 5. Germline values: CDR1 SGDLS, CDR2 YYNGEE. CDR3 loop: CASSEGQGRYEQYF. DNA of the CDR3: TGTGCCAGCAGCGAGGGACAGGGTCGGTACGAGCAGTACTTC.

On this clone: This specimen includes other DNA sequences encoding the same CDR3. This chain connects TRBV10-1 to TRBJ2-5; 14 bases match TRBD2. Germline V gene sequence: CDR1 WNHNN, CDR2 SYGVQD (reference sequence). Germline trimming cut 9 bases from V and 1 base from J; bases unmatched to any gene: 7. The CDR3 totals 16 residues. The CDR3 sequence: CASSQGLAGGQETQYF. The DNA of the CDR3 is TGCGCCAGTAGTCAAGGACTAGCGGGGGGCCAAGAGACCCAGTACTTC.

The chain joins TRBV4-3 to TRBJ2-7; D possibly corresponds to TRBD1 (5 bases). Trimming pared 3 bases from V and 2 bases from J, leaving 14 bases between. This CDR3 contains 15 residues. Germline assignment: CDR1 LGHNA and CDR2 YSLEER. In DNA form, the CDR3 reads TGCGCCAGCAGCCACCCCTCGACAGAGCCCTACGAGCAGTACTTC. Its protein product is CASSHPSTEPYEQYF.

The table lists this clone with a count of one. The chain has TRBV4-2 and TRBJ2-3; TRBD2 agrees at 10 bases. The junction had 9 bases not matched to a gene; V was cut back by 0 bases and J by 6 bases. The CDR3 runs to 17 residues. The germline gives CDR1 LGHNA, CDR2 YNFKEQ. DNA for the CDR3: TGTGCCAGCAGCCAAGAAGGGCAGCGGGGGGGCGTGGATACGCAGTATTTT. The encoded protein is CASSQEGQRGGVDTQYF.

V is TRBV25-1 and J is TRBJ1-5; weak D call: TRBD1 (5 bases). The germline V gene encodes CDR1 MGHDK and CDR2 SYGVNS. This CDR3 contains 13 residues. Trimming cost V 4 bases and J 3 bases, with 7 bases left between them. The CDR3 loop is CASSGQPNQPQHF. CDR3 nucleotide sequence: TGTGCCAGCAGTGGACAGCCCAATCAGCCCCAGCATTTT.

The V call is TRBV7-8, the J call TRBJ2-1, with D possibly matching TRBD1 (6 bases). Germline V gene sequence: CDR1 SGHVS, CDR2 FQNEAQ. The CDR3 is made up of 16 amino acids. Trimming took 5 bases from V and 9 from J, leaving 23 bases between them. CDR3 sequence (DNA): TGTGCCAGCAGCCCGTTTGTGATGGGGGCAGGAGGTGAGCAGTTCTTC. It codes for CASSPFVMGAGGEQFF. The full variable domain, with the rest looked up from reference TRBV7-8 and TRBJ2-1, is GAGVSQSPRYKVAKRGQDVALRCDPISGHVSLFWYQQALGQGPEFLTYFQNEAQLDKSGLPSDRFFAERPEGSVSTLKIQRTQQEDSAVYLCASSPFVMGAGGEQFFGPGTRLTVL.

The J gene is TRBJ1-5, the V gene TRBV6-1, with 9 bases identical to TRBD1. The trim removed 8 bases at V and 6 bases at J, leaving 8 bases unmatched. This CDR3 comprises 14 residues. In germline, CDR1 is MNHNS, CDR2 SASEGT. The CDR3 spells CASEDRGTFQPQHF. The CDR3 DNA reads as TGTGCCAGCGAGGACAGGGGCACGTTTCAGCCCCAGCATTTT.

The chain has TRBV5-6 and TRBJ2-5; a possible D gene is TRBD1 (6 bases). CDR3 length: 15 residues. V was trimmed by 3 bases and J by 7 bases, leaving 19 bases between them. CDR1 and CDR2 from the germline V gene are SGHDT and YYEEEE. The DNA for the CDR3 is TGTGCCAGCAGCTCAATAAACTACAGGGCGGGGACCCAGTACTTC. It encodes CASSSINYRAGTQYF.

This chain links TRBV6-5 with TRBJ1-5; TRBD1 agrees at 9 bases. CDR3 size: 15 residues. CDR1 MNHEY and CDR2 SVGAGI come from the germline V gene. The V segment lost 0 bases and the J segment 7 bases; nucleotides outside the gene matches: 4. The CDR3 is CASSYSRGTGQPQHF. The CDR3 region has the DNA TGTGCCAGCAGTTACTCGCGAGGGACAGGGCAGCCCCAGCATTTT.

The chain is built from TRBV29-1 and TRBJ2-3, with D possibly matching TRBD1 (5 bases). CDR3 length: 12 residues. V was pared by 2 bases and J by 4 bases, with 7 bases between. The germline V gene encodes CDR1 SQVTM and CDR2 ANQGSEA. CDR3 region: CSVEKGSDTQYF. The CDR3 DNA is TGCAGCGTTGAAAAGGGGTCAGATACGCAGTATTTT.

This clone was found a few times. V usage is TRBV7-9 and J usage is TRBJ1-2, with D perhaps TRBD1 (5 bases). The CDR3 has 16 residues. The germline V gene has CDR1 SEHNR and CDR2 FQNEAQ (reference sequence). V lost 5 bases and J 1 base, leaving 17 bases between the germline ends. The CDR3 region has the DNA TGTGCCAGCAGCCCACGCACTTCGGGACTTAACTATGGCTACACCTTC. Amino acid sequence: CASSPRTSGLNYGYTF.

J is TRBJ1-1 and V is TRBV4-2; possibly TRBD1 for D (5 bases). Looked up from germline, CDR1 is LGHNA and CDR2 is YNFKEQ. This CDR3 is built from 13 residues. Between the trimmed V and J ends, which lost 5 bases and 1 base, there was a span of 8 bases. The CDR3 loop reads CASSDDRNTEAFF. The CDR3 DNA is TGTGCCAGCAGCGACGACAGGAACACTGAAGCTTTCTTT.

This clone has only a few counts. This rearrangement joins TRBV10-3 to TRBJ2-2; the D gene is possibly TRBD2 (6 bases). The CDR3 loop spans 13 amino acids. Per the germline V gene, CDR1 is ENHRY and CDR2 is SYGVKD. V gave up 6 bases and J gave up 6 bases, with 11 bases separating them. CDR3 sequence: CAIRTGGSGELFF. Written as DNA, the CDR3 is TGTGCCATCAGGACCGGGGGTTCCGGGGAGCTGTTTTTT.

V gene TRBV6-6 combines with J gene TRBJ2-4; 8 bases match TRBD1. This CDR3 spans 15 amino acids. J gave up 4 bases and V 5 bases, and 7 bases lay outside the gene matches. Germline values: CDR1 MNHNY, CDR2 SVGAGI (reference sequence). CDR3 sequence: CASSGLRQGKNIQYF. Here the CDR3 DNA reads TGTGCCAGCAGTGGCCTCCGACAGGGGAAAAACATTCAGTACTTC.

This clone was seen only a few times. The chain joins TRBV5-4 to TRBJ2-2, with no clear D. Trimming removed 7 bases at V and 8 bases at J, with 18 bases between. This CDR3 contains 14 residues. Germline V CDR1 and CDR2: SGHNT, YYREEE (reference sequence). CDR3 sequence reads: CASGLRQSAGELFF. In DNA, the CDR3 is TGTGCCAGCGGGCTTAGGCAATCTGCTGGGGAGCTGTTTTTT.

The chain has TRBV21-1 and TRBJ2-7; the table assigns TRBD2, which was not confirmed against the DNA. TRBV21-1 is labeled a pseudogene. This CDR3 spans 16 amino acids. The CDR3 spells CASSKAQLAATYEQYF. As DNA, the CDR3 is TGTGCCAGCAGCAAAGCTCAACTAGCGGCTACCTACGAGCAGTACTTC.

The V gene is TRBV27, the J gene TRBJ2-1; perhaps TRBD1 as D (5 bases). The CDR3 has 13 residues. V was cut by 5 bases and J by 4 bases, with 9 bases left in between. Germline V CDR1 and CDR2: MNHEY, SMNVEV (reference sequence). This CDR3 is CASSPQDYNEQFF. DNA for the CDR3: TGTGCCAGCAGTCCACAGGATTACAATGAGCAGTTCTTC.

V and J are TRBV2 and TRBJ2-7, with D unclear. Trimming stripped 5 bases from V and 0 bases from J, with 5 bases between. The length of the CDR3 is 12 residues. Germline loops: CDR1 SNHLY, CDR2 FYNNEI. The CDR3 protein is CASSYSSYEQYF. The CDR3, as DNA: TGTGCCAGCAGTTATAGCTCCTACGAGCAGTACTTC.